The 32 T cell receptor beta chains below all came from one sample that was sequenced in a study of long-term antiretroviral therapy in people with HIV. A v3.0 immunoSEQ assay was performed at survey level. Data came from immunoSEQ multiplex PCR; TCRdb stores just in-frame clones and leaves some out. The sample carries fewer than 55,000 clones, about 95% recorded once. Sample: unsorted PBMCs, taken 3.7 years after starting antiretroviral therapy. These receptors all stem from a woman aged 45-65 years with HIV.

The chain couples TRBV11-2 to TRBJ1-4, with 8 bases matching TRBD1. This CDR3 contains 16 residues. The V gene end was trimmed by 4 bases and the J gene end by 0 bases; junction bases not matched to a gene: 4. Germline CDR1 and CDR2: SGHAT and FQNNGV. The CDR3 bases are TGTGCCAGCAGCTCGACAGGGGCGGCAACTAATGAAAAACTGTTTTTT. Translation gives CASSSTGAATNEKLFF.

V and J are TRBV5-1 and TRBJ1-1, with 8 bases identical to TRBD1. After removal of 4 bases from V and 2 bases from J, the junction contained 7 bases not matched to a gene. Per the germline V gene, CDR1 is SGHRS and CDR2 is YFSETQ. This CDR3 has 15 amino acids. The CDR3 reads CASSTWTGLNTEAFF. The DNA of the CDR3 is TGCGCCAGCAGCACCTGGACAGGGCTAAACACTGAAGCTTTCTTT. Full variable domain (rest looked up from reference TRBV5-1 and TRBJ1-1): KAGVTQTPRYLIKTRGQQVTLSCSPISGHRSVSWYQQTPGQGLQFLFEYFSETQRNKGNFPGRFSGRQFSNSRSEMNVSTLELGDSALYLCASSTWTGLNTEAFFGQGTRLTVV.

The chain has TRBV13 and TRBJ2-1; D tentatively fits TRBD1 or TRBD2 (6 bases each). Trimming cost V 5 bases and J 7 bases, with 12 bases left between them. Germline V gene lookup returns CDR1 PRHDT and CDR2 FYEKMQ (reference sequence). The CDR3 is 13 amino acids. In DNA, the CDR3 is TGTGCCAGCAGCCAAGGGGGGCTTAATGAGCAGTTCTTC. Its protein is CASSQGGLNEQFF.

The genes are TRBV7-2 and TRBJ2-2; the D gene is possibly TRBD1 (5 bases). V gave up 5 bases and J gave up 6 bases, with 13 bases separating them. Germline CDR1 reads SGHTA; CDR2 reads FQGNSA. The CDR3 totals 14 residues. DNA of the CDR3: TGTGCCAGCAGCCCAACGTTGACAGCCGGGGAGCTGTTTTTT. This gives the protein CASSPTLTAGELFF.

The chain carries TRBV6-5 and TRBJ2-1; tentatively, D is TRBD1 (5 bases). The CDR3 consists of 14 residues. From germline, CDR1 is MNHEY and CDR2 SVGAGI. Deletions cut 5 bases from V and 1 base from J, with 9 bases between. CDR3 amino acids: CASSPGLSYNEQFF. DNA of the CDR3: TGTGCCAGCAGTCCAGGGTTATCCTACAATGAGCAGTTCTTC.

The CDR3 sequence is CASSGDGRYGYTF. CDR3 in DNA: TGCGCCAGCAGCGGGGACGGCCGCTATGGCTACACCTTC. The rearrangement uses TRBV5-1 and TRBJ1-2; possible D gene TRBD1, 5 bases. Germline CDR1 and CDR2: SGHRS and YFSETQ. V lost 4 bases to trimming and J lost 4 bases, with 11 bases between them. This CDR3 contains 13 residues.

V is TRBV21-1 and J is TRBJ2-7; the table names TRBD1, a call not compared with the DNA. TRBV21-1 is designated a pseudogene. The CDR3 is 12 amino acids. The CDR3 here is CASSQTGGEQYF. The CDR3, as DNA: TGTGCCAGCAGCCAAACAGGGGGCGAGCAGTACTTC.

V and J are TRBV11-1 and TRBJ1-2, with D hard to call. Germline V gene data show CDR1 as SGHAT and CDR2 as FQDESV (reference sequence). Trimming took 6 bases from V and 5 from J, leaving 13 bases between them. The CDR3 consists of 13 residues. CDR3 bases: TGTGCCAGCAGTAACCCCGGGAGTTATGGCTACACCTTC. This gives the protein CASSNPGSYGYTF.

The gene calls are TRBV4-2 and TRBJ2-3; D remains unclear. Per germline, CDR1 LGHNA and CDR2 YNFKEQ. This CDR3 contains 14 residues. The V gene lost 1 base and the J gene lost 6 bases, with 11 bases spanning the gap. CDR3 nucleotide sequence: TGTGCCAGCAGCCAAGGGGTTGGGTCGGATACGCAGTATTTT. It yields the protein CASSQGVGSDTQYF.

As for this clone: Within the sample, other DNA sequences also encode this same CDR3. The chain has TRBV5-1 and TRBJ1-3; 7 bases line up with TRBD1. CDR1 and CDR2 (germline): SGHRS, YFSETQ. Trimming cost V 0 bases and J 0 bases; bases outside gene matches: 3. The length of the CDR3 is 16 residues. The DNA for the CDR3 is TGCGCCAGCAGCTTGGCAGGGGGTCTCTCTGGAAACACCATATATTTT. Its protein is CASSLAGGLSGNTIYF.

V and J are TRBV10-3 and TRBJ2-5; TRBD2 matches 8 bases. The CDR3 contains 15 residues. Trimming took 3 bases from V and 1 from J; bases not matched to a gene: 4. CDR1 is ENHRY and CDR2 is SYGVKD in the germline V gene. CDR3 loop: CAISDSGVTQETQYF. For the CDR3, the DNA is TGTGCCATCAGTGATAGCGGGGTGACCCAAGAGACCCAGTACTTC.

The chain uses TRBV6-5 and TRBJ1-2; the D is unclear. V was shortened by 0 bases and J by 6 bases, with 11 bases between the two germline ends. CDR3 length: 14 residues. Per germline, CDR1 MNHEY and CDR2 SVGAGI. The DNA of the CDR3 is TGTGCCAGCAGTTACTCGGCCGGGAAAGATGGCTACACCTTC. Amino acids: CASSYSAGKDGYTF.

V and J are TRBV18 and TRBJ1-2; 9 nucleotides line up with TRBD1. Germline V lookup: CDR1 KGHSH, CDR2 LQKENI. The length of the CDR3 is 16 residues. With V trimmed by 3 bases and J by 6 bases, 11 bases remained unmatched. The CDR3 loop is CASSPSPGTGSDGYTF. CDR3 nucleotides: TGTGCCAGCTCACCCAGTCCCGGGACAGGGTCGGATGGCTACACCTTC.

The J gene is TRBJ1-2, the V gene TRBV7-2; perhaps TRBD1 as D (6 bases). The CDR3 has 11 residues. Germline CDR1 is SGHTA and CDR2 is FQGNSA. The V end was cut by 7 bases, the J end by 13 bases, with 16 bases between. CDR3: CASKKQGLATF. Here the CDR3 DNA reads TGTGCCAGCAAGAAACAGGGACTTGCCACCTTC.

The chain links TRBV30 to TRBJ2-7, with D tentatively TRBD1 (5 bases). Trimming left V 0 bases short and J 1 base short, with 7 bases between. This CDR3 is 13 amino acids long. Germline lookup yields CDR1 GTSNPN and CDR2 SVGIG (reference sequence). The CDR3 region is CAWSVDSSYEQYF. The CDR3 DNA follows: TGTGCCTGGAGTGTAGACAGTTCCTACGAGCAGTACTTC.

The chain combines TRBV30 with TRBJ2-7, with D possibly TRBD1 on 6 matching bases. Germline V gene sequence: CDR1 GTSNPN, CDR2 SVGIG (reference sequence). This CDR3 region has 12 residues. Trimming left V 2 bases short and J 7 bases short, with 12 bases between. The CDR3 DNA reads TGTGCCTGGAGTCACAGGGTAGGAGAGCAGTACTTC. Its translation is CAWSHRVGEQYF.

The V and J genes are TRBV2 and TRBJ2-3, with D hard to call. CDR1 and CDR2 from the germline V gene are SNHLY and FYNNEI. Deletions cut 6 bases from V and 1 base from J, with 14 bases between. The CDR3 consists of 15 residues. This CDR3 is CASSAGPIGTDTQYF. The DNA of the CDR3 is TGTGCCAGCAGCGCTGGACCAATAGGCACAGATACGCAGTATTTT.

The gene calls are TRBV7-9 and TRBJ1-6; possible D gene TRBD1, 5 bases. The CDR3 has 14 amino acids. The V and J ends lost 1 base and 7 bases respectively, with 8 bases between them. Germline lookup yields CDR1 SEHNR and CDR2 FQNEAQ (reference sequence). The DNA of the CDR3 is TGTGCCAGCAGCTTAGTTGGGGGGAATTCACCCCTCCACTTT. Its protein is CASSLVGGNSPLHF.

This clone is categorized as medium-sized. The genes are TRBV27 and TRBJ1-5; D is undetermined. Germline values: CDR1 MNHEY, CDR2 SMNVEV (reference sequence). The CDR3 contains 15 residues. Trimming took off 6 bases at V and 7 bases at J, with 19 bases between the two ends. The chain's CDR3 is CASRCLGPHAQPQHF. CDR3 sequence (DNA): TGTGCCAGCAGATGCCTCGGGCCCCACGCGCAGCCCCAGCATTTT.

This clone showed up just a few times. The CDR3: CASSVEGLTDTQYF. CDR3 in DNA: TGTGCCAGCAGCGTAGAGGGACTTACAGATACGCAGTATTTT. The V and J genes are TRBV9 and TRBJ2-3; tentatively, D is TRBD2 (6 bases). CDR1 SGDLS and CDR2 YYNGEE come from the germline V gene. The V and J ends lost 0 bases and 3 bases respectively, with 8 bases between them. The CDR3 extends over 14 amino acids.

The V call is TRBV2, the J call TRBJ1-2; possibly TRBD1 for D (6 bases). The germline V and J ends were trimmed by 5 bases and 8 bases, with 12 bases remaining between them. This CDR3 contains 12 residues. Germline V gene lookup returns CDR1 SNHLY and CDR2 FYNNEI. Here the CDR3 reads CASSPGVGGYTF. In DNA, the CDR3 is TGTGCCAGCAGTCCAGGGGTGGGAGGCTACACCTTC.

This clone was seen a single time. The chain links TRBV7-9 to TRBJ2-7; the D gene is possibly TRBD2 (5 bases). Germline lookup yields CDR1 SEHNR and CDR2 FQNEAQ (reference sequence). V was clipped by 5 bases and J by 5 bases, with 10 bases between them. The CDR3 spans 12 residues. CDR3 in DNA: TGTGCCAGCAGCAACGGGGTCAACGAGCAGTACTTC. It encodes CASSNGVNEQYF.

This chain connects TRBV18 to TRBJ1-1; D might be TRBD1 (6 bases). The V gene's germline CDR1 is KGHSH and CDR2 LQKENI. The CDR3 is 15 amino acids. The V gene lost 1 base and the J gene lost 0 bases, with 9 bases spanning the gap. The CDR3 loop is CASSPLGAMNTEAFF. CDR3 DNA sequence: TGTGCCAGCTCACCACTGGGGGCCATGAACACTGAAGCTTTCTTT.

The gene calls are TRBV11-2 and TRBJ2-1; 10 bases fit TRBD2. V shed 5 bases and J 2 bases; nucleotides not matched to a gene: 3. CDR1 and CDR2 (germline): SGHAT, FQNNGV. The CDR3 is made up of 15 amino acids. CDR3 bases: TGTGCCAGCAGCAGAAGCGGGGGGGCCTACAATGAGCAGTTCTTC. It translates to CASSRSGGAYNEQFF.

This clone was counted once. The chain joins TRBV4-1 to TRBJ1-4; a weak D match, TRBD1 (5 bases). CDR1 is MGHRA, CDR2 YSYEKL, per germline. This CDR3 is built from 14 residues. Trimming left V 4 bases short and J 2 bases short, with 8 bases between. CDR3 sequence: CASSPGLTNEKLFF. Written as DNA, the CDR3 is TGCGCCAGCAGCCCAGGGCTCACTAATGAAAAACTGTTTTTT.

This clone showed up just once. This chain connects TRBV5-1 to TRBJ1-2; possible D gene TRBD1, 6 bases. Trimming took 3 bases from V and 0 from J, leaving 18 bases between them. CDR1 is SGHRS and CDR2 is YFSETQ in the germline V gene. The CDR3 spans 17 residues. The CDR3 spells CASSSFTGSASNYGYTF. The CDR3 DNA reads as TGCGCCAGCAGCTCTTTTACAGGGAGCGCCTCTAACTATGGCTACACCTTC.

The J gene is TRBJ2-1, the V gene TRBV6-1; 7 bases are shared with TRBD1. Losses at the gene ends were 3 bases for V and 13 bases for J; bases not matched to a gene: 6. Germline CDR1 and CDR2: MNHNS and SASEGT. This CDR3 is built from 12 residues. The CDR3 protein is CASSDRDRGQFF. CDR3 DNA: TGTGCCAGCAGTGACCGGGACAGAGGACAGTTCTTC.

This clone came up once. J is TRBJ1-1 and V is TRBV19; D uncertain. Germline CDR1 LNHDA, CDR2 SQIVND (reference sequence). The CDR3 runs 13 residues. Between the trimmed V and J ends, which lost 3 bases and 8 bases, there was a span of 13 bases. The CDR3 nucleotides read TGTGCCAGTAGTATCAGTGCAGCACTGGAAGCTTTCTTT. As protein: CASSISAALEAFF.

V is TRBV5-1 and J is TRBJ1-4, with 10 bases that match TRBD1. Germline CDR1 is SGHRS and CDR2 is YFSETQ. V lost 4 bases and J lost 5; bases outside the gene matches: 5. CDR3 length: 15 amino acids. The CDR3 DNA is TGCGCCAGCAGCCTGGGGGGACAGGGGAATGAAAAACTGTTTTTT. Protein product: CASSLGGQGNEKLFF.

V usage is TRBV9 and J usage is TRBJ1-5; 8 positions agree with TRBD1. From germline, CDR1 is SGDLS and CDR2 YYNGEE. The V and J ends lost 0 bases and 7 bases, in that order; junction bases with no gene match: 6. The CDR3 totals 15 residues. The CDR3 sequence is CASSVGTGWGQPQHF. CDR3 DNA sequence: TGTGCCAGCAGCGTAGGGACAGGGTGGGGCCAGCCCCAGCATTTT.

Here the CDR3 DNA reads TGTGCCAGCAGTGAAAAGCAGAGGACAGCCCTTCGCACCGGGGAGCTGTTTTTT. Protein product: CASSEKQRTALRTGELFF. The rearrangement joins TRBV25-1 to TRBJ2-2; D possibly corresponds to TRBD1 (6 bases). Germline lookup yields CDR1 MGHDK and CDR2 SYGVNS. The CDR3 is 18 amino acids. V was clipped by 2 bases and J by 4 bases, with 20 bases between them.

CDR3 bases: TGTGCCAGCAGCTCACAGGGTGGGCTTCAAGAGACCCAGTACTTC. It codes for CASSSQGGLQETQYF. The V and J genes are TRBV7-2 and TRBJ2-5; D is possibly TRBD1 (6 bases). Germline CDR1 SGHTA, CDR2 FQGNSA. Trimming left V 4 bases short and J 2 bases short, with 14 bases between. This CDR3 is 15 amino acids long.